A selection of T cell receptor beta chains follows, all from one sample in a study of T cell responses to AZD1222 COVID-19 vaccine. Sequenced by immunoSEQ multiplex PCR; TCRdb stores in-frame clones only, minus some. This table holds around 140,000 clones, 80% to 95% found once. The specimen comprised peripheral blood, sampled 28 days after the second AZD1222 dose. The source is an adult who received the AZD1222 COVID-19 vaccine. The CDR3 runs from the conserved cysteine through the conserved F or W. D genes are given only for firm matches. The size of a clone is reported for some rows only, either as once, few or many, or as a class for expanded clones.

>TRBV11-2|TRBJ2-3|.|.
CASSLVWDTQYF
TGTGCCAGCAGCTTAGTTTGGGATACGCAGTATTTT
>TRBV14|TRBJ1-6|.|.
CASSEQISPLHF
TGTGCCAGCAGCGAACAGATTTCACCCCTCCACTTT
>TRBV4-3|TRBJ1-6|.|.
CASSQDLRGGNSPLHF
TGCGCCAGCAGCCAAGATTTACGGGGGGGGAATTCACCCCTCCACTTT
>TRBV7-2|TRBJ1-3|.|.
CASSPVLSGNTIYF
TGTGCCAGCAGCCCCGTACTCTCTGGAAACACCATATATTTT
>TRBV7-9|TRBJ2-1|.|.
CASSLGWSSYNEQFF
TGTGCCAGCAGCTTAGGCTGGAGCTCCTACAATGAGCAGTTCTTC
>TRBV5-1|TRBJ2-3|.|once
CASRVSTDTQYF
TGCGCCAGCAGGGTGAGCACAGATACGCAGTATTTT
>TRBV7-2|TRBJ1-1|.|once
CASSLNGGRVLWTEAFF
TGTGCCAGCAGCTTAAATGGGGGGCGGGTTTTGTGGACTGAAGCTTTCTTT
>TRBV4-2|TRBJ2-7|.|.
CASSQAAEQYF
TGTGCCAGCAGCCAAGCAGCAGAGCAGTACTTC
>TRBV2|TRBJ1-1|.|.
CASSPNTEAFF
TGTGCCAGCAGCCCAAACACTGAAGCTTTCTTT
>TRBV3-1/TRBV3-2|TRBJ1-1|.|.
CASGGGIRATEAFF
TGTGCCAGCGGGGGAGGGATCCGGGCCACTGAAGCTTTCTTT
>TRBV28|TRBJ1-5|.|.
CASRLNRESGNQPQHF
TGTGCCAGCAGACTGAACAGGGAGAGTGGCAATCAGCCCCAGCATTTT
>TRBV6-5|TRBJ1-2|.|.
CASTSGANYGYTF
TGTGCCAGCACCTCAGGGGCGAACTATGGCTACACCTTC
>TRBV6-5|TRBJ1-1|.|once
CASTPSGPIEAFF
TGTGCCAGCACGCCCTCAGGGCCCATAGAAGCTTTCTTT
>TRBV24-1|TRBJ2-1|TRBD1|.
CATSAGTGLHEQFF
TGTGCCACCAGTGCCGGGACAGGGCTACATGAGCAGTTCTTC
>TRBV5-4|TRBJ2-4|TRBD2|once
CASSWRSLAGFDIQYF
TGTGCCAGCAGCTGGCGATCCCTAGCGGGATTCGACATTCAGTACTTC
>TRBV27|TRBJ1-5|.|once
CASSLLALPGGQPQHF
TGTGCCAGCAGTTTATTGGCCCTCCCCGGGGGTCAGCCCCAGCATTTT
>TRBV6-5|TRBJ2-7|TRBD1|.
CASTRGQGSHEQYF
TGTGCCAGCACCCGAGGACAGGGTAGCCACGAGCAGTACTTC
>TRBV9|TRBJ1-4|.|.
CASSVGGVSNEKLFF
TGTGCCAGCAGCGTAGGAGGGGTGTCTAATGAAAAACTGTTTTTT
>TRBV10-3|TRBJ1-3|.|.
CAISESDKVTIYF
TGTGCCATCAGTGAGTCGGACAAAGTCACCATATATTTT
>TRBV6-2/TRBV6-3|TRBJ2-7|.|.
CASSYSMKWEDEQYF
TGTGCCAGCAGTTACTCGATGAAGTGGGAAGACGAGCAGTACTTC